A single sample gave rise to the 25 T cell receptor beta chains below, sequenced in a study of cytomegalovirus exposure and HLA in healthy donors. This PCR relied on a set of 60 Vbeta primers and 13 Jbeta primers. Generated by immunoSEQ multiplex PCR, the TCRdb table keeps only in-frame clones and is missing some. The data hold fewer than 200,000 clones, with 68% observed a single time. Sequencing used PBMCs. These receptors came from a woman in her 40s in good health and CMV-seropositive.

Here the CDR3 DNA reads TGTGCCAGCTCACCACGACCCGGGGGTATAGAGGAGCAGTACTTC. Amino acids: CASSPRPGGIEEQYF. This chain links TRBV18 with TRBJ2-7, with a weak D call TRBD2 (6 bases). The CDR3 extends over 15 amino acids. Germline V gene lookup returns CDR1 KGHSH and CDR2 LQKENI. V was cut by 1 base and J by 7 bases, with 17 bases left in between.

This chain connects TRBV5-6 to TRBJ2-1; D is possibly TRBD2 (6 bases). The length of the CDR3 is 12 residues. The ends were cut back, 2 bases at V and 12 bases at J, with 12 bases in the middle. Germline CDR1 is SGHDT and CDR2 is YYEEEE. The CDR3 DNA reads TGTGCCAGCAGCTTAATAGCGGAGTCGCAGTTCTTC. This encodes CASSLIAESQFF. The whole variable domain, filled in from reference TRBV5-6 and TRBJ2-1, reads DAGVTQSPTHLIKTRGQQVTLRCSPKSGHDTVSWYQQALGQGPQFIFQYYEEEERQRGNFPDRFSGHQFPNYSSELNVNALLLGDSALYLCASSLIAESQFFGPGTRLTVL.

The V and J genes are TRBV2 and TRBJ2-5, with 11 bases matching TRBD2. V lost 4 bases, J lost 6 bases, and 7 bases stayed unmatched. From germline, CDR1 is SNHLY and CDR2 FYNNEI. The length of the CDR3 is 15 residues. The CDR3 DNA sequence: TGTGCCAGCAGTGGTGTAGCGGGGGGGGCTCAGACCCAGTACTTC. Its translation is CASSGVAGGAQTQYF.

The chain is built from TRBV29-1 and TRBJ2-7; 10 nucleotides agree with TRBD2. Germline V CDR1 and CDR2: SQVTM, ANQGSEA. V was clipped by 6 bases and J by 6 bases; unmatched bases: 5. CDR3 length: 12 residues. CDR3 sequence reads: CSVQSGGAEQYF. Here the CDR3 DNA reads TGCAGCGTCCAGAGCGGGGGGGCCGAGCAGTACTTC.

This chain joins TRBV6-1 and TRBJ2-7; 8 positions agree with TRBD1. V shed 10 bases, J shed 2 bases, and the junction held 4 bases outside the gene matches. This CDR3 has 12 amino acids. The germline CDR1 and CDR2 sequences are MNHNS and SASEGT. CDR3 DNA sequence: TGTGCCACGGACAGGGATACCTACGAGCAGTACTTC. It codes for CATDRDTYEQYF.

The CDR3 DNA reads as TGTGCCAGTGCCGGACTAGCGGGCATGATTGATACGCAGTATTTT. Its translation is CASAGLAGMIDTQYF. This chain uses TRBV11-2 with TRBJ2-3; 11 bases align to TRBD2. There are 15 residues in the CDR3. CDR1 SGHAT and CDR2 FQNNGV come from the germline V gene. With V trimmed by 9 bases and J by 6 bases, 11 bases remained unmatched.

There are a few counts of this clone. The genes are TRBV7-9 and TRBJ2-7; D perhaps matches TRBD2 (6 bases). Germline V CDR1 and CDR2: SEHNR, FQNEAQ (reference sequence). V was shortened by 3 bases and J by 5 bases, with 11 bases between the two germline ends. The CDR3 totals 13 residues. CDR3 protein: CASSFIGGDEQYF. CDR3 nucleotides: TGTGCCAGCAGCTTCATCGGCGGGGACGAGCAGTACTTC.

The chain links TRBV6-4 to TRBJ2-1, with TRBD1 matching over 9 bases. This CDR3 has 14 residues. V lost 5 bases and J lost 10; bases outside the gene matches: 9. Germline V lookup: CDR1 MRHNA, CDR2 SNTAGT. This CDR3 reads CASSLDRGGGEQFF. Written as DNA, the CDR3 is TGTGCCAGCAGTCTGGACAGGGGTGGTGGGGAGCAGTTCTTC.

This chain connects TRBV9 to TRBJ2-6, with 12 bases matching TRBD1. The CDR3 consists of 16 residues. Trimming cost V 5 bases and J 2 bases; bases outside gene matches: 2. In germline, CDR1 is SGDLS, CDR2 YYNGEE. The CDR3 nucleotides read TGTGCCAGCAGTGGGACAGGGGGCGCTGGGGCCAACGTCCTGACTTTC. It yields the protein CASSGTGGAGANVLTF. Using reference TRBV9 and TRBJ2-6 for the parts outside the CDR3, the full variable domain is DSGVTQTPKHLITATGQRVTLRCSPRSGDLSVYWYQQSLDQGLQFLIQYYNGEERAKGNILERFSAQQFPDLHSELNLSSLELGDSALYFCASSGTGGAGANVLTFGAGSRLTVL.

The CDR3 DNA sequence: TGCGCCAGCAGCTCACAGGGGAGTGATACGCAGTATTTT. It yields the protein CASSSQGSDTQYF. V and J are TRBV5-1 and TRBJ2-3; 7 nucleotides line up with TRBD1. Losses at the gene ends were 3 bases for V and 6 bases for J; bases not matched to a gene: 4. The CDR3 has 13 residues. The germline V gene encodes CDR1 SGHRS and CDR2 YFSETQ.

This rearrangement joins TRBV2 to TRBJ2-6, with D possibly being TRBD1 (6 bases). The V gene lost 8 bases and the J gene lost 1 base, with 12 bases spanning the gap. CDR1 and CDR2 from the germline V gene are SNHLY and FYNNEI. The CDR3 has 15 residues. CDR3 bases: TGTGCCAGCGAACAGGGAACATCTGGGGCCAACGTCCTGACTTTC. Translating gives CASEQGTSGANVLTF.

The chain couples TRBV2 to TRBJ2-5; 9 nucleotides line up with TRBD2. Judging by the DNA end, TRBJ2-7 fits better; the J call may be wrong. The CDR3 loop spans 16 amino acids. CDR1 is SNHLY and CDR2 is FYNNEI in the germline V gene. DNA of the CDR3: TGTGCCAGACACATATCCGTAGCGGGAGCTCCCTACGAGCAGTACTTC. This translates into CARHISVAGAPYEQYF.

Of note for this clone: At one boundary the junction diverges from the germline segment, which might be a read error. The V gene is TRBV7-9, the J gene TRBJ1-5; 7 nucleotides line up with TRBD1. This CDR3 is built from 14 residues. CDR1 and CDR2 from the germline V gene are SEHNR and FQNEAQ (reference sequence). CDR3 nucleotides: TGTTCCAGCAGCTTGACAGGGAGCAATCAGCCCCAGCATTTT. It encodes CSSSLTGSNQPQHF.

This clone is a singleton in its sample. J is TRBJ2-5 and V is TRBV6-6; D perhaps matches TRBD1 (6 bases). Germline CDR1 is MNHNY and CDR2 is SVGAGI (reference sequence). Trimming shortened V by 7 bases and J by 2 bases, and 11 bases separated the two germline ends. The CDR3 extends over 13 amino acids. CDR3 sequence (DNA): TGTGCCAGCACCCGGGACATACAAGAGACCCAGTACTTC. Its protein product is CASTRDIQETQYF.

The CDR3 spells CASSPRQGRNEKLFF. The CDR3 DNA reads TGCGCCAGCAGCCCTCGACAGGGACGGAATGAAAAACTGTTTTTT. The V call is TRBV5-1, the J call TRBJ1-4; 7 bases are shared with TRBD1. CDR1 and CDR2 (germline): SGHRS, YFSETQ. With 4 bases clipped from V and 5 bases from J, the junction kept 8 bases outside the gene matches. This CDR3 contains 15 residues. The full variable domain, rest sourced from reference TRBV5-1 and TRBJ1-4, is KAGVTQTPRYLIKTRGQQVTLSCSPISGHRSVSWYQQTPGQGLQFLFEYFSETQRNKGNFPGRFSGRQFSNSRSEMNVSTLELGDSALYLCASSPRQGRNEKLFFGSGTQLSVL.

The J gene is TRBJ1-6, the V gene TRBV9; 8 bases fit TRBD1. Trimming removed 0 bases from V and 8 bases from J; junction bases left unmatched: 4. Germline V gives CDR1 SGDLS, CDR2 YYNGEE. This CDR3 is 15 amino acids long. The CDR3 DNA reads as TGTGCCAGCAGCGTAGCCCCGGACAGGGATTCACCCCTCCACTTT. Encoded protein: CASSVAPDRDSPLHF.

The V call is TRBV7-2, the J call TRBJ1-1, with D hard to call. The CDR3 spans 14 residues. Germline V CDR1 and CDR2: SGHTA, FQGNSA. V was shortened by 1 base and J by 1 base, with 7 bases between the two germline ends. The CDR3 here is CASSLGVSNTEAFF. CDR3 sequence (DNA): TGTGCCAGCAGCTTAGGAGTTTCGAACACTGAAGCTTTCTTT.

The V gene is TRBV4-2, the J gene TRBJ1-5; D is possibly TRBD1 (5 bases). The CDR3 consists of 15 residues. Between the trimmed V and J ends, which lost 0 bases and 5 bases, there was a span of 11 bases. CDR1 is LGHNA and CDR2 is YNFKEQ in the germline V gene. The CDR3 DNA reads as TGTGCCAGCAGCCAAGATGGACACCCTGATCAGCCCCAGCATTTT. Translation gives CASSQDGHPDQPQHF.

The chain couples TRBV5-6 to TRBJ1-1; 7 bases are shared with TRBD1. The germline V gene has CDR1 SGHDT and CDR2 YYEEEE. This CDR3 has 18 residues. Unmatched junction bases numbered 15, after V lost 3 bases and J lost 1 base. CDR3 coding DNA: TGTGCCAGCAGCTACCCTTCTATAACAGGGGATAAGAACACTGAAGCTTTCTTT. The encoded protein is CASSYPSITGDKNTEAFF.

This chain connects TRBV6-5 to TRBJ2-7, with D possibly being TRBD2 (5 bases). CDR3 size: 16 residues. CDR1 is MNHEY and CDR2 is SVGAGI in the germline V gene. V shed 0 bases and J shed 0 bases, with 12 bases lying between them. In DNA form, the CDR3 reads TGTGCCAGCAGTTACTCGATCCCGGGAAGCTCCTACGAGCAGTACTTC. It is translated as CASSYSIPGSSYEQYF.

V is TRBV19 and J is TRBJ2-7; D is perhaps TRBD1 (6 bases). The CDR3 is made up of 14 amino acids. Germline V gives CDR1 LNHDA, CDR2 SQIVND (reference sequence). V was clipped by 3 bases and J by 5 bases, with 14 bases between them. The DNA for the CDR3 is TGTGCCAGTAGTATTTCCGGACAGTCCCACGAGCAGTACTTC. It is translated as CASSISGQSHEQYF.

The rearrangement joins TRBV7-3 to TRBJ2-1; D might be TRBD2 (7 bases). The CDR3 is 15 amino acids. V lost 1 base to trimming and J lost 5 bases, with 12 bases between them. Per germline, CDR1 SGHTA and CDR2 FQGTGA. The CDR3 is CASSLSAGANNEQFF. DNA for the CDR3: TGTGCCAGCAGCTTAAGCGCGGGGGCCAACAATGAGCAGTTCTTC.

The rearrangement links TRBV4-3 to TRBJ2-4; D might be TRBD1 (5 bases). Germline values: CDR1 LGHNA, CDR2 YSLEER. The CDR3 loop spans 16 amino acids. With 0 bases removed from V and 0 bases from J, the gap between germline ends came to 9 bases. CDR3 bases: TGCGCCAGCAGCCAAGATAGGGGCCCAGCCAAAAACATTCAGTACTTC. Encoded protein: CASSQDRGPAKNIQYF.

The V and J genes are TRBV15 and TRBJ2-1; 10 bases are a match to TRBD2. From germline, CDR1 is LNHNV and CDR2 YYDKDF (reference sequence). V dropped 0 bases and J dropped 7; count of bases not matched to a gene: 6. The CDR3 is 16 residues long. CDR3 bases: TGTGCCACCAGCAGAGAGGTAGCGGGGGGAGTTAATGAGCAGTTCTTC. This gives the protein CATSREVAGGVNEQFF.

V and J are TRBV18 and TRBJ1-2; the D gene is possibly TRBD1 (5 bases). The CDR3 covers 15 residues. CDR1 is KGHSH, CDR2 LQKENI, per germline. Trimming removed 3 bases from V and 5 bases from J, with 16 bases in between. DNA for the CDR3: TGTGCCAGCTCACCGGAAGCGGGGGATAGGTATGGCTACACCTTC. This encodes CASSPEAGDRYGYTF.